This T cell receptor beta chain was identified during a study of blood T cell repertoires in COVID-19. Generated by immunoSEQ multiplex PCR, the TCRdb table keeps only in-frame clones and is missing some. This sample has some 360,000 clones; approximately 91% occur once, and the top ten carry over 0.9%. V was shortened by 1 base and J by 6 bases, with 9 bases between the two germline ends. The CDR3 loop spans 13 amino acids. Germline V lookup: CDR1 SGHAT, CDR2 FQNNGV. The V gene is TRBV11-2, the J gene TRBJ2-5; D unclear. Material: PBMCs or T cells enriched from blood (not recorded which). The source is a woman aged 30 to 39 who had been exposed to COVID-19. The CDR3 DNA reads as TGTGCCAGCAGCTTAGGCGGCGGCCAGACCCAGTACTTC. Translated, it gives CASSLGGGQTQYF.